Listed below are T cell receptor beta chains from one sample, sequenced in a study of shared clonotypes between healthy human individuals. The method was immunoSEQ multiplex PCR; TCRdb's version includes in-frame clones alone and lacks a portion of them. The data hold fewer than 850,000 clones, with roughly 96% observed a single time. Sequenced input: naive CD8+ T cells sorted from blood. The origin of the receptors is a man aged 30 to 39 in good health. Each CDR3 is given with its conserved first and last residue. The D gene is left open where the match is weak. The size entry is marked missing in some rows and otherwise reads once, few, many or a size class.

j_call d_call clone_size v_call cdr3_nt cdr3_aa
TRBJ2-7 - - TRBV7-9 TGTGCCAGCAGCTTAGAGGACATCTCCTACGAGCAGTACTTC CASSLEDISYEQYF
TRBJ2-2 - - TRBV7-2 TGTGCCAGCAGCCTCCTCGCGGGGGCCTATACCGGGGAGCTGTTTTTT CASSLLAGAYTGELFF
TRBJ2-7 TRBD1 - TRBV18 TGTGCCAGCTCACCATCAGGGGGATCGATCGAGCAGTACTTC CASSPSGGSIEQYF
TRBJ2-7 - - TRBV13 TGTGCCAGCAGCTTATATAACACGGGTACCTACGAGCAGTACTTC CASSLYNTGTYEQYF
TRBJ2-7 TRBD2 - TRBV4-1 TGCGCCAGCAGCCAACGTAGCGGGGCCCACGAGCAGTACTTC CASSQRSGAHEQYF
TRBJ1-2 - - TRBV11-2 TGTGCCAGCAGCTTAGATCGAGAGAAAGGCTACACCTTC CASSLDREKGYTF
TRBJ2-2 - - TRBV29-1 TGCAGCGTTGGGCTAGTTAACACCGGGGAGCTGTTTTTT CSVGLVNTGELFF
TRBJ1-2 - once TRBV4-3 TGCGCCAGCAGCCAAGATAGGGGAGCCACTAACTATGGCTACACCTTC CASSQDRGATNYGYTF
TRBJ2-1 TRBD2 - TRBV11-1 TGTGCCAGCCTAGCGGGAGTGGTTTACAATGAGCAGTTCTTC CASLAGVVYNEQFF
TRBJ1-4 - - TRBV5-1 TGCGCCAGCAGCTTGGAGGAGCACCCCAATGAAAAACTGTTTTTT CASSLEEHPNEKLFF
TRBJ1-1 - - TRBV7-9 TGTGCCAGCAGCTCGTCTTTGAACACTGAAGCTTTCTTT CASSSSLNTEAFF
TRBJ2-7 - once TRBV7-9 TGTGCCAGCAGCCAGCCGGGTTTGAGCTACGAGCAGTACTTC CASSQPGLSYEQYF
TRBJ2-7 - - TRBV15 TGTGCCACCAGCAGAGATGCTTTAAGCTCCTACGAGCAGTACTTC CATSRDALSSYEQYF
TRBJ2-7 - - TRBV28 TGTGCCAGCAGCTCCGGGACACCCTACGAGCAGTACTTC CASSSGTPYEQYF
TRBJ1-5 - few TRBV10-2 TGCGCCAGCAGTGAGTGGGGAGGGGAGTTCGATCAGCCCCAGCATTTT CASSEWGGEFDQPQHF
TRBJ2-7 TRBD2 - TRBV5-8 TGTGCCAGCAGCTTGAGGGGACTAGCGGGAAACGAGCAGTACTTC CASSLRGLAGNEQYF
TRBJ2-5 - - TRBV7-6 TGTGCCAGCAGCAACAGGGACCTTCAAGAGACCCAGTACTTC CASSNRDLQETQYF
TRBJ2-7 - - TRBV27 TGTGCCAGCAGTTTTGGTCAGCGGAACTACGAGCAGTACTTC CASSFGQRNYEQYF
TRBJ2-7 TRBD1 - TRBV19 TGTGCCAGTAGTAATCACCCGGCTAGGGACAGCTCCTACGAGCAGTACTTC CASSNHPARDSSYEQYF
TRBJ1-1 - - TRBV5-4 TGTGCCAGCAGGGCTGGGAACATGAACACTGAAGCTTTCTTT CASRAGNMNTEAFF
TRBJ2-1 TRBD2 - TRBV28 TGTGCCAGCAGTTTATTCCCCCGGACTAGCGGGAGCAATGAGCAGTTCTTC CASSLFPRTSGSNEQFF
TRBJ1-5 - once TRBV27 TGTGCCAGCAGCGAGGGAACAGGCGGTCAGCCCCAGCATTTT CASSEGTGGQPQHF
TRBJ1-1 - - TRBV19 TGTGCCAGTAGTATAGAGGGATACACTGAAGCTTTCTTT CASSIEGYTEAFF
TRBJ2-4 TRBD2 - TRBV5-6 TGTGCCAGCAGCTCTTGGCACGGACTAGCGGGAGATGGAGACATTCAGTACTTC CASSSWHGLAGDGDIQYF
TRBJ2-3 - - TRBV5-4 TGTGCCAGCAGCGAGCTGATGGGAGGCACAGATACGCAGTATTTT CASSELMGGTDTQYF
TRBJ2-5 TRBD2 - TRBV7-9 TGTGCCAGCAGCTTAGTGACTAGCGGGAGGGGAGAGACCCAGTACTTC CASSLVTSGRGETQYF
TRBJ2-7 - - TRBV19 TGTGCCAGTAGTGTCGTAGGTGCGAGCTCCTACGAGCAGTACTTC CASSVVGASSYEQYF
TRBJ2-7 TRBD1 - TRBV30 TGTGCCTGGAGCGATACAGGGGGCGCGGTTGTATCCCCCTACGAGCAGTACTTC CAWSDTGGAVVSPYEQYF
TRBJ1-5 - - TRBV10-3 TGTGCCACCCAAGGGGGACTCGAAAGCAATCAGCCCCAGCATTTT CATQGGLESNQPQHF
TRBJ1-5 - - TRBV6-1 TGTGCCAGCAGCGGGGGGGGTTACAATCAGCCCCAGCATTTT CASSGGGYNQPQHF
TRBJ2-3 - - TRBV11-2 TGTGCCAGCAGCTTAGGTTCCGGGAGTACAGATACGCAGTATTTT CASSLGSGSTDTQYF
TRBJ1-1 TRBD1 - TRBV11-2 TGTGCCAGCAGCTTAGACGGCAGGGGGCATTCGAGCACTGAAGCTTTCTTT CASSLDGRGHSSTEAFF
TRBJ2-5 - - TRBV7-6 TGTGCCAGCAGCCGAACAGGGGGAGGGGAGACCCAGTACTTC CASSRTGGGETQYF
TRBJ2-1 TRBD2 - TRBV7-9 TGTGCCAGCAGCTTAACACTAGCGGCCTACAATGAGCAGTTCTTC CASSLTLAAYNEQFF
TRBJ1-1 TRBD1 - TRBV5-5 TGTGCCAGCAGCCGGGGACAGTTGAACACTGAAGCTTTCTTT CASSRGQLNTEAFF
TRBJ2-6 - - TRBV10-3 TGTGCCAGCCTTACGACAGGTGCCAACGTCCTGACTTTC CASLTTGANVLTF
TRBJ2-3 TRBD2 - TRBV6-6 TGTGCCAGCAGTCTAACGGGAGGGCCAATAGATACGCAGTATTTT CASSLTGGPIDTQYF
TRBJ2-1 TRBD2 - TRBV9 TGTGCCAGCAGCTCCTGGGCGGGAGGGGCATACAATGAGCAGTTCTTC CASSSWAGGAYNEQFF
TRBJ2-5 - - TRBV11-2 TGTGCCAGCAGCTTAGAAGGGCCTCTAGAGACCCAGTACTTC CASSLEGPLETQYF
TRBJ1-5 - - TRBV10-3 TGTGCCATCAGTGAGTCGCTCGGGAATCAGCCCCAGCATTTT CAISESLGNQPQHF
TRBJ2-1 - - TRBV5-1 TGCGCCAGCAGCTTGGAGTTGCGGGTGGGATATTCCTACAATGAGCAGTTCTTC CASSLELRVGYSYNEQFF
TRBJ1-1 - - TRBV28 TGTGCCAGCAGTTTAGTCAGGACCCCTGAAGCTTTCTTT CASSLVRTPEAFF
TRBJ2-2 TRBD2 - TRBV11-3 TGTGCCAGCAGCCCGGGTCTAGCGGGAGTAGCCGGGGAGCTGTTTTTT CASSPGLAGVAGELFF
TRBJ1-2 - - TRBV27 TGTGCCAGCAGTCTTCAAGGCGCGAAATCCCACTATGGCTACACCTTC CASSLQGAKSHYGYTF
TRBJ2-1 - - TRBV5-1 TGCGCCAGCAGCGGGGACAATGAGCAGTTCTTC CASSGDNEQFF
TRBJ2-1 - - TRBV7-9 TGTGCCAGCAGCTTAATGAGCGGCGATGAGCAGTTCTTC CASSLMSGDEQFF
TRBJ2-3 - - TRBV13 TGTGCCAGCAGCTTAGGTTCGTGGGATACGCAGTATTTT CASSLGSWDTQYF
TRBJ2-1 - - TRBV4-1 TGCGCCAGCAGCCTCCGGGGCTCCCACATCGAGCAGTTCTTC CASSLRGSHIEQFF
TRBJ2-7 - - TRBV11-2 TGTGCCAGCAGCTTAGATCTTGGTGGGCCGGAGGCCTACGAGCAGTACTTC CASSLDLGGPEAYEQYF
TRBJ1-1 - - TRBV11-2 TGTGCCAGCAGCTTAGGAGGCCCGGTCACTGAAGCTTTCTTT CASSLGGPVTEAFF
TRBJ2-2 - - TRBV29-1 TGCAGCGTCCGAACATCGCGATCGAACACCGGGGAGCTGTTTTTT CSVRTSRSNTGELFF